These 14 T cell receptor beta chains were sequenced from one sample in a study of T-cell memory formation after mild COVID-19. TCRdb re-called the 5' RACE reads through MiXCR, storing one row per CDR3 protein. There are 310,000 or so distinct CDR3 sequences in the sample; about 15% occur only once, and 22% lies in the top ten. The sample consisted of PBMCs or a T cell subset sorted from them (not recorded which). The receptors were gathered from a man aged 18 to 30 who had mild COVID-19 (a few samples of this study predate the infection). Cell type and time point are not known.

The chain has TRBV11-2 and TRBJ2-3; perhaps TRBD1 as D (5 bases). There are 14 residues in the CDR3. Trimming removed 1 base at V and 6 bases at J, with 11 bases between. Germline CDR1 SGHAT, CDR2 FQNNGV. CDR3 residues: CASSLGTGGDTQYF. CDR3 sequence (DNA): TGTGCCAGCAGCTTAGGTACAGGTGGCGATACGCAGTATTTT. The full variable domain, with the rest looked up from reference TRBV11-2 and TRBJ2-3, is EAGVAQSPRYKIIEKRQSVAFWCNPISGHATLYWYQQILGQGPKLLIQFQNNGVVDDSQLPKDRFSAERLKGVDSTLKIQPAKLEDSAVYLCASSLGTGGDTQYFGPGTRLTVL.

CDR3 residues: CASSAYRGPQETQYF. CDR3 bases: TGTGCCAGCAGTGCCTACAGGGGGCCCCAAGAGACCCAGTACTTC. The rearrangement joins TRBV2 to TRBJ2-5; 9 nucleotides line up with TRBD1. V lost 4 bases to trimming and J lost 1 base; unmatched junction nucleotides: 4. The CDR3 covers 15 residues. The germline CDR1 and CDR2 sequences are SNHLY and FYNNEI.

The chain links TRBV7-8 to TRBJ2-1; unclear D gene. The CDR3 is 16 residues long. Germline V gene data show CDR1 as SGHVS and CDR2 as FQNEAQ. The V end was cut by 4 bases, the J end by 5 bases, with 18 bases between. The CDR3 DNA reads TGTGCCAGCAGCTCCCCCTCGCGTAGGTACGACAATGAGCAGTTCTTC. The encoded protein is CASSSPSRRYDNEQFF.

This clonotype has a handful of counts. This chain connects TRBV6-5 to TRBJ2-3, with D possibly being TRBD1 (6 bases). Trimming removed 11 bases at V and 9 bases at J, with 15 bases between. Germline CDR1 MNHEY, CDR2 SVGAGI. The CDR3 covers 11 residues. Written as DNA, the CDR3 is TGTGCCGCTGGACGCGGACAGACGCAGTATTTT. Its protein product is CAAGRGQTQYF.

The J gene is TRBJ2-7, the V gene TRBV15; D gene ambiguous. Germline-derived CDR1 and CDR2 are LNHNV and YYDKDF (reference sequence). This CDR3 is 13 amino acids long. With 2 bases removed from V and 0 bases from J, the gap between germline ends came to 5 bases. The chain's CDR3 is CATSRSLSYEQYF. CDR3 DNA: TGTGCCACCAGCAGATCACTCTCCTACGAGCAGTACTTC.

This chain joins TRBV27 and TRBJ2-7; no clear D. The CDR3 is 15 amino acids. Trimming took 6 bases from V and 0 from J, leaving 15 bases between them. The germline V gene encodes CDR1 MNHEY and CDR2 SMNVEV (reference sequence). CDR3 region: CASSLHSFSSYEQYF. CDR3 bases: TGTGCCAGCAGCCTACACAGTTTTAGCTCCTACGAGCAGTACTTC.

This clonotype was seen a handful of times. The chain is built from TRBV6-5 and TRBJ1-2, with 7 bases lining up with TRBD1. Trimming cost V 3 bases and J 5 bases; bases outside gene matches: 9. This CDR3 region has 15 residues. Germline V gene sequence: CDR1 MNHEY, CDR2 SVGAGI. CDR3 nucleotide sequence: TGTGCCAGCAGTTATATCAAACCAGGGGGTTATGGCTACACCTTC. Amino acid sequence: CASSYIKPGGYGYTF.

In its sample, this clonotype was seen many times. The rearrangement links TRBV24-1 to TRBJ2-3; 12 positions match TRBD2. This CDR3 region has 17 residues. The germline V gene has CDR1 KGHDR and CDR2 SFDVKD. V dropped 5 bases and J dropped 3; count of bases not matched to a gene: 8. In DNA form, the CDR3 reads TGTGCCACCAGTGGAAGAGGACTAGCGGGGAGAACAGATACGCAGTATTTT. Amino acids: CATSGRGLAGRTDTQYF.

This clonotype occurred a few times. This chain connects TRBV7-3 to TRBJ2-5, with D unclear. The ends were cut back, 2 bases at V and 7 bases at J, with 11 bases in the middle. The CDR3 has 13 residues. Germline V gene data show CDR1 as SGHTA and CDR2 as FQGTGA. The DNA for the CDR3 is TGTGCCAGCAGCTTAGAAAGGGAAGGGACCCAGTACTTC. This gives the protein CASSLEREGTQYF.

This clonotype was recorded a few times. The chain combines TRBV12-3 or TRBV12-4 with TRBJ2-3; D unresolved. Trimming stripped 5 bases from V and 5 bases from J, with 14 bases between. The CDR3 consists of 14 residues. Here the CDR3 reads CASSDRPGQDTQYF. In DNA, the CDR3 is TGTGCCAGCAGTGATCGACCTGGTCAAGATACGCAGTATTTT.

This clonotype has more than one count but fewer than ten. This chain connects TRBV10-3 to TRBJ1-2; D might be TRBD1 (5 bases). The CDR3 is 12 residues long. V lost 2 bases and J 4 bases, leaving 5 bases between the germline ends. Germline V gene data show CDR1 as ENHRY and CDR2 as SYGVKD. The chain's CDR3 is CAISEQGYGYTF. CDR3 nucleotide sequence: TGTGCCATCAGTGAGCAGGGCTATGGCTACACCTTC.

A few counts support this clonotype. J is TRBJ2-5 and V is TRBV24-1, with TRBD1 as a possible D gene (5 bases). This CDR3 spans 15 amino acids. CDR1 and CDR2 (germline): KGHDR, SFDVKD. V shed 3 bases and J shed 2 bases, with 12 bases lying between them. CDR3: CATSDPGAGQETQYF. The CDR3 region has the DNA TGTGCCACCAGTGATCCTGGGGCAGGGCAAGAGACCCAGTACTTC.

This clonotype was detected only a few times. The V call is TRBV5-5, the J call TRBJ1-1, with TRBD1 identical over 7 bases. This CDR3 contains 14 residues. CDR1 SGHKS and CDR2 YYEKEE come from the germline V gene (reference sequence). The junction had 6 bases not matched to a gene; V was cut back by 3 bases and J by 4 bases. The CDR3: CASSSDRAATEAFF. The CDR3 region has the DNA TGTGCCAGCAGCTCCGACAGGGCGGCCACTGAAGCTTTCTTT.

This clonotype appeared a few times. The chain combines TRBV4-1 with TRBJ2-1; D gene uncertain. The CDR3 has 16 amino acids. V was trimmed by 1 base and J by 10 bases, leaving 20 bases between them. Germline CDR1 MGHRA, CDR2 YSYEKL. The CDR3 DNA reads TGCGCCAGCAGCCAAGTTGTGGGCAGGTTGGCGTGGGAGCAGTTCTTC. As protein: CASSQVVGRLAWEQFF.